This T cell receptor beta chain appears in the sequencing data of a study of siplizumab effects on memory and regulatory T cells. Study-wide results and caveats: Versus roughly 27% in controls, the mappable alloreactive CD4+ clones averaged roughly 69% Treg-derived with siplizumab.

The germline V and J ends were trimmed by 0 bases and 3 bases, with 12 bases remaining between them. Germline assignment: CDR1 MNHEY and CDR2 SVGAGI. There are 15 residues in the CDR3. Assay: immunoSEQ multiplex PCR; the TCRdb copy retains only in-frame clones and omits some. The table includes tens of thousands of clones, about 98% detected once. A word on this clone: Its matching antigen is unknown.

The receptor's source is a human donor in good health. The sample comprised naive CD8+ T cells sorted from blood. This sequence joins TRBV6-5 and TRBJ2-7; a weak D match, TRBD1 (6 bases). CDR3 DNA: TGTGCCAGCAGTTACTCCCTCCCCAGGGGCTACGAGCAGTACTTC. It specifies CASSYSLPRGYEQYF.